This T cell receptor beta chain derives from a study of immune evolution from preneoplasia to lung adenocarcinoma. Study conclusions and caveats: Normal lung had highest clonality; later lesions appeared denser, more diverse. KRAS-mutant nodules had the highest T cell clonality.

Profiling relied on immunoSEQ multiplex PCR, and the TCRdb table lists in-frame clones only, not all of them. The profile covers approximately 5,000 clones, with 70% to 75% appearing a single time and over 6.5% taken by the ten largest. V shed 5 bases, J shed 3 bases, and the junction held 12 bases outside the gene matches. CDR1 and CDR2 (germline): SGHTA, FQGNSA. The CDR3 loop spans 16 amino acids. On this clone itself: Its antigen is as yet unknown.

Patient tissue came from resections in Japan or China, 2014–2017. Macro-dissection enriched premalignant or tumor cells before nucleic acid extraction. J is TRBJ1-1 and V is TRBV7-2, with TRBD1 identical over 7 bases. The receptor was derived from a person aged 60-79 years with lung adenocarcinoma. The material sequenced was FFPE lung adenocarcinoma in situ tissue. CDR3 amino acids: CASSHQRGQTDTEAFF. The CDR3, as DNA: TGTGCCAGCAGCCACCAGAGGGGGCAGACGGACACTGAAGCTTTCTTT. Full variable domain (outside the CDR3, taken from reference TRBV7-2 and TRBJ1-1): GAGVSQSPSNKVTEKGKDVELRCDPISGHTALYWYRQSLGQGLEFLIYFQGNSAPDKSGLPSDRFSAERTGGSVSTLTIQRTQQEDSAVYLCASSHQRGQTDTEAFFGQGTRLTVV.